Below are 30 T cell receptor beta chains sequenced from a single sample in a study of cytomegalovirus exposure and HLA in healthy donors. The PCR employed 60 Vbeta primers together with 13 Jbeta primers. Here immunoSEQ multiplex PCR was the method, and the copy in TCRdb shows in-frame clones only, minus some. The data show about 84,000 clones, with roughly 63% seen just once and 15% held by the top ten. The specimen was PBMCs. These receptors all come from a woman aged 40 to 50 in good health and CMV-seropositive.

The V and J genes are TRBV7-8 and TRBJ2-5, with 9 bases matching TRBD2. Germline loops: CDR1 SGHVS, CDR2 FQNEAQ. The CDR3 extends over 17 amino acids. V was pared by 5 bases and J by 0 bases, with 10 bases of the junction left unmatched. The CDR3 loop is CASSPLSGRSNQETQYF. In nucleotides, the CDR3 is TGTGCCAGCAGCCCCTTGAGCGGGAGGTCAAACCAAGAGACCCAGTACTTC.

V gene TRBV5-1 combines with J gene TRBJ2-1; the D gene is possibly TRBD2 (5 bases). CDR3 size: 14 residues. Germline lookup yields CDR1 SGHRS and CDR2 YFSETQ. V gave up 0 bases and J gave up 2 bases, with 6 bases separating them. CDR3 sequence (DNA): TGCGCCAGCAGCTTGGGGGAGACCTACAATGAGCAGTTCTTC. This gives the protein CASSLGETYNEQFF.

The chain recombines TRBV28 with TRBJ2-7, with 10 bases identical to TRBD2. This CDR3 spans 21 amino acids. With V trimmed by 3 bases and J by 2 bases, 22 bases remained unmatched. Germline-derived CDR1 and CDR2 are MDHEN and SYDVKM. The CDR3 loop reads CASSLDLNGLVTSGVTYEQYF. Here the CDR3 DNA reads TGTGCCAGCAGTTTGGATCTTAACGGACTTGTAACTAGCGGGGTAACCTACGAGCAGTACTTC.

The rearrangement links TRBV7-2 to TRBJ2-5, with D maybe TRBD1 (5 bases). V dropped 5 bases and J dropped 5 bases, with 18 bases sitting between them. This CDR3 spans 15 amino acids. Looked up from germline, CDR1 is SGHTA and CDR2 is FQGNSA. The CDR3 spells CASSPRAHIAETQYF. In nucleotides, the CDR3 is TGTGCCAGCAGCCCCAGGGCTCATATCGCGGAGACCCAGTACTTC. The whole variable domain, remainder taken from reference TRBV7-2 and TRBJ2-5, is GAGVSQSPSNKVTEKGKDVELRCDPISGHTALYWYRQSLGQGLEFLIYFQGNSAPDKSGLPSDRFSAERTGGSVSTLTIQRTQQEDSAVYLCASSPRAHIAETQYFGPGTRLLVL.

V is TRBV28 and J is TRBJ2-1, with a tentative D call TRBD1 (6 bases). Germline V gives CDR1 MDHEN, CDR2 SYDVKM. The length of the CDR3 is 16 residues. V was clipped by 5 bases and J by 6 bases, with 20 bases between them. CDR3 residues: CASSVRPGPGVNEQFF. The CDR3, as DNA: TGTGCCAGCAGTGTACGACCGGGTCCAGGGGTCAATGAGCAGTTCTTC.

The chain couples TRBV7-9 to TRBJ1-2; 8 positions agree with TRBD1. The length of the CDR3 is 15 residues. Germline V gene data show CDR1 as SEHNR and CDR2 as FQNEAQ (reference sequence). V was clipped by 4 bases and J by 4 bases; unmatched bases: 8. Here the CDR3 reads CASSWGQAAVYGYTF. DNA for the CDR3: TGTGCCAGCAGCTGGGGACAGGCAGCTGTCTATGGCTACACCTTC.

The chain employs TRBV6-6 and TRBJ2-7, with 11 positions matching TRBD2. CDR3 length: 14 residues. V dropped 4 bases and J dropped 7; count of bases not matched to a gene: 6. From germline, CDR1 is MNHNY and CDR2 SVGAGI (reference sequence). The CDR3 coding sequence is TGTGCCAGCAGTTTAGCGGGAGGGCCCGGGGAGCAGTACTTC. Its protein is CASSLAGGPGEQYF.

This clone was seen a few times. The chain links TRBV27 to TRBJ1-6; 9 nucleotides agree with TRBD1. The CDR3 contains 16 residues. The germline CDR1 and CDR2 sequences are MNHEY and SMNVEV (reference sequence). V lost 5 bases to trimming and J lost 10 bases; unmatched junction nucleotides: 12. Here the CDR3 reads CASSIPTGTGRSPLHF. As DNA, the CDR3 is TGTGCCAGCAGTATTCCAACCGGGACAGGGAGGTCACCCCTCCACTTT.

This clone was picked up many times. The gene calls are TRBV5-4 and TRBJ1-2; a possible D gene is TRBD1 (6 bases). The CDR3 consists of 14 residues. V gave up 5 bases and J gave up 4 bases, with 15 bases separating them. Germline assignment: CDR1 SGHNT and CDR2 YYREEE (reference sequence). DNA for the CDR3: TGTGCCAGCAGACTGGGGGGGGCGATCTATGGCTACACCTTC. It yields the protein CASRLGGAIYGYTF.

Here the CDR3 reads CASSQDLAVVPYEQYV. The DNA for the CDR3 is TGTGCCAGCAGCCAAGATCTAGCGGTCGTACCCTACGAGCAGTACGTC. The chain joins TRBV4-2 to TRBJ2-7; 7 bases line up with TRBD2. The germline CDR1 and CDR2 sequences are LGHNA and YNFKEQ. The CDR3 loop spans 16 amino acids. V shed 0 bases and J 2 bases; nucleotides not matched to a gene: 7.

J is TRBJ1-2 and V is TRBV4-3; D call uncertain. The CDR3 runs 14 residues. CDR1 and CDR2 from the germline V gene are LGHNA and YSLEER. Trimming left V 0 bases short and J 8 bases short, with 13 bases between. The CDR3 region is CASSQDTAGLGYTF. The CDR3 coding sequence is TGCGCCAGCAGCCAAGATACGGCCGGGTTGGGCTACACCTTC.

This chain uses TRBV15 with TRBJ1-1; the D is unclear. Trimming removed 0 bases at V and 4 bases at J, with 12 bases between. The germline V gene has CDR1 LNHNV and CDR2 YYDKDF (reference sequence). This CDR3 contains 15 residues. The CDR3 spells CATSRDRSGSTEAFF. For the CDR3, the DNA is TGTGCCACCAGCAGAGATCGATCCGGGAGCACTGAAGCTTTCTTT.

The V and J genes are TRBV9 and TRBJ2-1; 8 bases map to TRBD2. V lost 1 base to trimming and J lost 1 base; unmatched junction nucleotides: 4. CDR1 is SGDLS and CDR2 is YYNGEE in the germline V gene. This CDR3 region has 16 residues. This chain's CDR3 is CASSVLTSGSYNEQFF. CDR3 DNA sequence: TGTGCCAGCAGCGTATTAACTAGCGGATCCTACAATGAGCAGTTCTTC.

The chain employs TRBV6-5 and TRBJ2-1; no reliable D call. Germline V gives CDR1 MNHEY, CDR2 SVGAGI. The CDR3 has 12 amino acids. The germline V and J ends were trimmed by 5 bases and 2 bases, with 4 bases remaining between them. CDR3 loop: CASSPAYNEQFF. CDR3 coding DNA: TGTGCCAGCAGTCCGGCCTACAATGAGCAGTTCTTC.

The J gene is TRBJ2-5, the V gene TRBV7-9; 10 bases agree with TRBD2. CDR3 length equals 17 residues. Germline V CDR1 and CDR2: SEHNR, FQNEAQ (reference sequence). The junction had 6 bases not matched to a gene; V was cut back by 1 base and J by 1 base. CDR3 region: CASSLEGLAGVQETQYF. DNA for the CDR3: TGTGCCAGCAGCTTAGAAGGGCTAGCGGGAGTCCAAGAGACCCAGTACTTC. Variable domain in full (rest from reference TRBV7-9 and TRBJ2-5): DTGVSQNPRHKITKRGQNVTFRCDPISEHNRLYWYRQTLGQGPEFLTYFQNEAQLEKSRLLSDRFSAERPKGSFSTLEIQRTEQGDSAMYLCASSLEGLAGVQETQYFGPGTRLLVL.

This chain uses TRBV19 with TRBJ1-1; 9 bases align to TRBD1. The V gene end was trimmed by 4 bases and the J gene end by 2 bases; junction bases not matched to a gene: 8. CDR1 LNHDA and CDR2 SQIVND come from the germline V gene (reference sequence). This CDR3 is 16 amino acids long. In DNA, the CDR3 is TGTGCCAGTAGTAAAAGTCCGGGACAGGGTAACACTGAAGCTTTCTTT. Its protein is CASSKSPGQGNTEAFF.

This clone was counted between two and nine times. V usage is TRBV11-1 and J usage is TRBJ2-3, with TRBD1 matching over 8 bases. Germline CDR1 reads SGHAT; CDR2 reads FQDESV (reference sequence). The CDR3 covers 18 residues. With 5 bases clipped from V and 2 bases from J, the junction kept 15 bases outside the gene matches. CDR3 nucleotide sequence: TGTGCCAGCAGCCCCGCCGGGGCCTCGGGACAGGTCACAGATACGCAGTATTTT. Translated: CASSPAGASGQVTDTQYF.

The V gene is TRBV11-3, the J gene TRBJ2-1, with 8 bases fitting TRBD2. Germline CDR1 SGHNT, CDR2 YENEEA. The ends lost 0 bases at V and 5 bases at J; junction bases unmatched: 6. The CDR3 runs to 16 residues. CDR3 in DNA: TGTGCCAGCAGCTTAGATGGCCGGGAGGGGAACAATGAGCAGTTCTTC. This gives the protein CASSLDGREGNNEQFF.

V gene TRBV5-6 combines with J gene TRBJ2-7, with D possibly being TRBD1 (7 bases). The CDR3 has 14 amino acids. V shed 4 bases and J shed 2 bases, with 13 bases lying between them. Per germline, CDR1 SGHDT and CDR2 YYEEEE. For the CDR3, the DNA is TGTGCCAGCAGCGAGGAGGGACAGCCCTACGAGCAGTACTTC. Amino acid sequence: CASSEEGQPYEQYF.

This chain joins TRBV7-2 and TRBJ2-7; 8 positions agree with TRBD1. V trimming: 5 bases; J trimming: 6 bases; junction bases outside the gene matches: 6. The CDR3 loop spans 13 amino acids. The germline CDR1 and CDR2 sequences are SGHTA and FQGNSA. The CDR3 region has the DNA TGTGCCAGCAGCATAAGGACAGGGCGCGAGCAGTACTTC. It encodes CASSIRTGREQYF.

The J gene is TRBJ1-1, the V gene TRBV5-6; 7 bases match TRBD1. Germline values: CDR1 SGHDT, CDR2 YYEEEE. Trimming cost V 5 bases and J 5 bases; bases outside gene matches: 6. The length of the CDR3 is 13 residues. CDR3 coding DNA: TGTGCCAGCAGGAAACAGGGGAGAACTGAAGCTTTCTTT. It translates to CASRKQGRTEAFF.

The chain carries TRBV10-3 and TRBJ2-7, with 7 bases identical to TRBD1. After removal of 10 bases from V and 2 bases from J, the junction contained 8 bases not matched to a gene. Germline-derived CDR1 and CDR2 are ENHRY and SYGVKD. The CDR3 has 13 residues. CDR3 protein: CATRVGTAYEQYF. In DNA, the CDR3 is TGTGCCACCCGGGTCGGGACAGCCTACGAGCAGTACTTC.

A few counts support this clone. The chain combines TRBV5-1 with TRBJ2-1; possible D gene TRBD1, 6 bases. CDR3 length equals 15 residues. With 0 bases removed from V and 6 bases from J, the gap between germline ends came to 13 bases. Germline V gene data show CDR1 as SGHRS and CDR2 as YFSETQ. CDR3 region: CASSLAEEQGNEQFF. The CDR3 coding sequence is TGCGCCAGCAGCTTGGCAGAGGAACAGGGCAATGAGCAGTTCTTC. The full variable domain, completed using reference TRBV5-1 and TRBJ2-1, is KAGVTQTPRYLIKTRGQQVTLSCSPISGHRSVSWYQQTPGQGLQFLFEYFSETQRNKGNFPGRFSGRQFSNSRSEMNVSTLELGDSALYLCASSLAEEQGNEQFFGPGTRLTVL.

J is TRBJ1-1 and V is TRBV9; maybe TRBD1 (6 bases). The CDR3 covers 15 residues. CDR1 is SGDLS, CDR2 YYNGEE, per germline. With 5 bases removed from V and 0 bases from J, the gap between germline ends came to 14 bases. The CDR3 DNA reads as TGTGCCAGCAGAGCAGGGGACACCATGAACACTGAAGCTTTCTTT. Protein: CASRAGDTMNTEAFF. Full variable domain (outside the CDR3, taken from reference TRBV9 and TRBJ1-1): DSGVTQTPKHLITATGQRVTLRCSPRSGDLSVYWYQQSLDQGLQFLIQYYNGEERAKGNILERFSAQQFPDLHSELNLSSLELGDSALYFCASRAGDTMNTEAFFGQGTRLTVV.

The table lists this clone with a few counts. The chain couples TRBV5-1 to TRBJ2-1, with 8 positions matching TRBD2. V lost 2 bases to trimming and J lost 0 bases; unmatched junction nucleotides: 7. The CDR3 sequence is 17 residues long. The germline gives CDR1 SGHRS, CDR2 YFSETQ. The CDR3 nucleotides are TGCGCCAGCAGCTTAACTAGCGGAGGGGGCTCCTACAATGAGCAGTTCTTC. Amino acid sequence: CASSLTSGGGSYNEQFF.

CDR3 protein: CASSSTGTGKVEKLFF. CDR3 DNA sequence: TGTGCCAGCAGCTCGACCGGGACAGGGAAGGTTGAAAAACTGTTTTTT. V usage is TRBV27 and J usage is TRBJ1-4; 9 bases are shared with TRBD1. From germline, CDR1 is MNHEY and CDR2 SMNVEV (reference sequence). Trimming cost V 6 bases and J 7 bases; bases outside gene matches: 12. The CDR3 loop spans 16 amino acids. The variable domain in full, completed from reference TRBV27 and TRBJ1-4, reads EAQVTQNPRYLITVTGKKLTVTCSQNMNHEYMSWYRQDPGLGLRQIYYSMNVEVTDKGDVPEGYKVSRKEKRNFPLILESPSPNQTSLYFCASSSTGTGKVEKLFFGSGTQLSVL.

This clone was seen once. The chain carries TRBV9 and TRBJ2-7; TRBD1 matches 9 bases. Trimming removed 3 bases from V and 3 bases from J; junction bases left unmatched: 4. Germline V gene sequence: CDR1 SGDLS, CDR2 YYNGEE. The CDR3 contains 14 residues. CDR3 sequence: CASSAGTGNYEQYF. The CDR3, as DNA: TGTGCCAGCAGCGCCGGGACAGGGAACTACGAGCAGTACTTC.

The V gene is TRBV6-1, the J gene TRBJ2-5; 8 positions match TRBD2. This CDR3 spans 16 amino acids. Germline lookup yields CDR1 MNHNS and CDR2 SASEGT. V shed 2 bases, J shed 0 bases, and the junction held 5 bases outside the gene matches. In DNA form, the CDR3 reads TGTGCCAGCAGTGAATGGCTAGCGGGCTACCAAGAGACCCAGTACTTC. Translated: CASSEWLAGYQETQYF.

The chain joins TRBV4-2 to TRBJ1-4, with a weak D call TRBD1 (6 bases). V shed 6 bases and J shed 1 base, with 12 bases lying between them. Germline CDR1 reads LGHNA; CDR2 reads YNFKEQ. The CDR3 has 15 residues. For the CDR3, the DNA is TGTGCCAGCAGTCAACAGACAGGAACTAATGAAAAACTGTTTTTT. Translation: CASSQQTGTNEKLFF.

This clone showed up just a few times. The V and J genes are TRBV15 and TRBJ1-1; maybe TRBD1 (5 bases). This CDR3 is 15 amino acids long. Trimming removed 4 bases at V and 3 bases at J, with 15 bases between. Germline assignment: CDR1 LNHNV and CDR2 YYDKDF (reference sequence). Written as DNA, the CDR3 is TGTGCCACCAGCAAATCTCACGGGGGGGACACTGAAGCTTTCTTT. Translated, it gives CATSKSHGGDTEAFF.